This TCR beta chain was sequenced for a study of T cell responses to AZD1222 COVID-19 vaccine. General study points: In all cases, repertoires were sampled only after the peak T cell response.

Of note for this clone: Its antigen is undetermined.

With 1 base clipped from V and 9 bases from J, the junction kept 1 base outside the gene matches. The CDR3 loop spans 14 amino acids. The germline V gene encodes CDR1 SGHRS and CDR2 YFSETQ. The repertoire was sequenced with immunoSEQ multiplex PCR; TCRdb's copy has only in-frame clones and lacks some. The table shows 170,000 or so clones, with just over 90% occurring only once. The sequence was obtained from an adult in good health. The sample was peripheral blood, taken on day 0 of AZD1222 vaccination. The genes are TRBV5-1 and TRBJ2-1; the match to TRBD2 covers 13 bases. The CDR3 DNA reads as TGCGCCAGCAGCTTGACTAGCGGGGGGGCTGAGCAGTTCTTC. Amino acids: CASSLTSGGAEQFF.